The 12 T cell receptor beta chains listed next were all sequenced from one sample in a study of T cell responses to AZD1222 COVID-19 vaccine (dated by TCRdb to the early 2020s). The time point label, read with the paper, signifies: baseline before first vaccination. Library generation was performed with the immunoSEQ multiplex PCR assay. What TCRdb holds here is the immuneACCESS table cut down to in-frame rearrangements. Part of the clones is not present; checked against another copy, under half of the missing clones reflect an unresolved V gene, and the others are unexplained. The sample table holds over 110,000 clones, of which approximately 94% were seen once. The ten biggest clones cover approximately 5.3% of the sample. The sequences come from peripheral blood, collected on day 0 of AZD1222 vaccination. Source of these receptors: an adult in good health.

The V call is TRBV29-1, the J call TRBJ2-2; no definite D call. Germline V gives CDR1 SQVTM, CDR2 ANQGSEA. CDR3 length: 14 amino acids. The V end was cut by 0 bases, the J end by 4 bases, with 9 bases between. Written as DNA, the CDR3 is TGCAGCGTTGAAGATCAACCGGGCACCGGGGAGCTGTTTTTT. Translating gives CSVEDQPGTGELFF.

Here the CDR3 DNA reads TGTGCCAGCAGTTACGTGACAGCAATCGGAAACACCATATATTTT. Protein product: CASSYVTAIGNTIYF. The rearrangement joins TRBV6-2 or TRBV6-3 to TRBJ1-3; TRBD1 might be the D (5 bases). V lost 2 bases, J lost 4 bases, and 12 bases lay in between. The germline gives CDR1 MNHEY, CDR2 SVGEGT. The CDR3 has 15 amino acids.

This clone was detected only once. The rearrangement joins TRBV5-5 to TRBJ2-5; TRBD2 matches at 10 bases. CDR3 length equals 16 residues. V shed 3 bases, J shed 1 base, and the junction held 6 bases outside the gene matches. The germline V gene has CDR1 SGHKS and CDR2 YYEKEE (reference sequence). The CDR3 loop reads CASSWVAGGSQETQYF. The CDR3 bases are TGTGCCAGCAGCTGGGTAGCGGGGGGTTCCCAAGAGACCCAGTACTTC.

The CDR3 coding sequence is TGTGCCAGCAGGACAGGGAGACCGACCTCTGGAAACACCATATATTTT. It encodes CASRTGRPTSGNTIYF. This sequence joins TRBV6-6 and TRBJ1-3; the match to TRBD1 covers 7 bases. The trim removed 6 bases at V and 0 bases at J, leaving 8 bases unmatched. There are 16 residues in the CDR3. The germline CDR1 and CDR2 sequences are MNHNY and SVGAGI (reference sequence).

This sequence joins TRBV7-9 and TRBJ1-1; no clear D gene. CDR3 length: 13 residues. Germline lookup yields CDR1 SEHNR and CDR2 FQNEAQ (reference sequence). Deletions cut 5 bases from V and 0 bases from J, with 7 bases between. DNA for the CDR3: TGTGCCAGCAGCCCGTGGGTGAACACTGAAGCTTTCTTT. It codes for CASSPWVNTEAFF.

The genes are TRBV30 and TRBJ2-1; TRBD2 agrees at 8 bases. Germline CDR1 GTSNPN, CDR2 SVGIG (reference sequence). CDR3 size: 13 residues. The CDR3 here is CAQREWGYNEQFF. The CDR3 coding sequence is TGTGCTCAGCGGGAGTGGGGTTACAATGAGCAGTTCTTC.

The chain couples TRBV11-2 to TRBJ2-5; D unresolved. This CDR3 comprises 15 residues. Germline V gene lookup returns CDR1 SGHAT and CDR2 FQNNGV. With 5 bases removed from V and 0 bases from J, the gap between germline ends came to 13 bases. DNA for the CDR3: TGTGCCAGCAGCCTAACCCCCCTGTACCAAGAGACCCAGTACTTC. This gives the protein CASSLTPLYQETQYF.

The chain has TRBV11-2 and TRBJ1-3; no reliable D call. The CDR3 runs 15 residues. V gave up 0 bases and J gave up 4 bases, with 10 bases separating them. Germline assignment: CDR1 SGHAT and CDR2 FQNNGV. The CDR3 coding sequence is TGTGCCAGCAGCTTAGATGGACGGCCGGGAAACACCATATATTTT. Translating gives CASSLDGRPGNTIYF.

This sequence joins TRBV20-1 and TRBJ2-7; 9 positions agree with TRBD2. V lost 3 bases, J lost 1 base, and 7 bases stayed unmatched. Germline V lookup: CDR1 DFQATT, CDR2 SNEGSKA (reference sequence). This CDR3 is built from 15 residues. The chain's CDR3 is CSASPLSGGSYEQYF. As DNA, the CDR3 is TGCAGTGCTAGTCCCCTTAGCGGGGGTTCCTACGAGCAGTACTTC.

The chain recombines TRBV6-2 or TRBV6-3 with TRBJ2-7; 7 bases match TRBD2. This CDR3 has 14 amino acids. Germline-derived CDR1 and CDR2 are MNHEY and SVGEGT. The trim removed 1 base at V and 3 bases at J, leaving 3 bases unmatched. The CDR3 DNA reads as TGTGCCAGCAGTTACTTCGGGGGGAACTACGAGCAGTACTTC. Translated: CASSYFGGNYEQYF.

The CDR3 spells CASSLDGPTSGNTIYF. CDR3 bases: TGCGCCAGCAGCTTGGACGGACCCACCTCTGGAAACACCATATATTTT. The chain has TRBV5-1 and TRBJ1-3; D unresolved. Between the trimmed V and J ends, which lost 0 bases and 0 bases, there was a span of 10 bases. Looked up from germline, CDR1 is SGHRS and CDR2 is YFSETQ. The CDR3 loop spans 16 amino acids.

V and J are TRBV10-3 and TRBJ1-1; D is possibly TRBD1 (6 bases). This CDR3 comprises 15 residues. Between the trimmed V and J ends, which lost 3 bases and 4 bases, there was a span of 15 bases. Germline V gives CDR1 ENHRY, CDR2 SYGVKD. CDR3 sequence: CAISDSMGAGTEAFF. In nucleotides, the CDR3 is TGTGCCATCAGTGACTCGATGGGGGCCGGCACTGAAGCTTTCTTT.